This T cell receptor (beta chain) originates from a study of blood T cell repertoires in COVID-19. Background on the study: Sample material is recorded as cDNA or gDNA derived from T cells, B-cell-depleted T cells, or PBMCs.

This table comes from immunoSEQ multiplex PCR, and its TCRdb copy is limited to in-frame clones, with some not included. Counted here are about 190,000 clones, about 77% occurring once; the ten biggest clones make up about 3%. In this sample, this clone turned up many times. The germline V gene has CDR1 MNHEY and CDR2 SVGEGT. This CDR3 has 14 residues. The V and J ends lost 2 bases and 4 bases, in that order; junction bases with no gene match: 3. The sequenced material came from peripheral blood. This TCR came from a woman of 80 years or more with active or convalescent COVID-19. This chain uses TRBV6-2 or TRBV6-3 with TRBJ1-2; 8 bases map to TRBD1. The CDR3 DNA sequence: TGTGCCAGCAGTTACGACAGGGGTACCTATGGCTACACCTTC. It translates to CASSYDRGTYGYTF.